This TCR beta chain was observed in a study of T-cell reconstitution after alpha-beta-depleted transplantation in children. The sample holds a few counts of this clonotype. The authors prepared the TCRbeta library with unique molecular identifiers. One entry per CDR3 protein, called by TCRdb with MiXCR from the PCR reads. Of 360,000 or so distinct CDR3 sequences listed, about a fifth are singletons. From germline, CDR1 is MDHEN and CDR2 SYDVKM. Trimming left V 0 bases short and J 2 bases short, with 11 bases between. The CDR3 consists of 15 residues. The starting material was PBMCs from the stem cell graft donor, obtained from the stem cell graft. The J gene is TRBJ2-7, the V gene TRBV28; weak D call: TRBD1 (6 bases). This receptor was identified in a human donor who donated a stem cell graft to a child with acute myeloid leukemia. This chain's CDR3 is CASSLWAGDPYEQYF. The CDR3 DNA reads TGTGCCAGCAGTTTATGGGCAGGGGACCCCTACGAGCAGTACTTC.